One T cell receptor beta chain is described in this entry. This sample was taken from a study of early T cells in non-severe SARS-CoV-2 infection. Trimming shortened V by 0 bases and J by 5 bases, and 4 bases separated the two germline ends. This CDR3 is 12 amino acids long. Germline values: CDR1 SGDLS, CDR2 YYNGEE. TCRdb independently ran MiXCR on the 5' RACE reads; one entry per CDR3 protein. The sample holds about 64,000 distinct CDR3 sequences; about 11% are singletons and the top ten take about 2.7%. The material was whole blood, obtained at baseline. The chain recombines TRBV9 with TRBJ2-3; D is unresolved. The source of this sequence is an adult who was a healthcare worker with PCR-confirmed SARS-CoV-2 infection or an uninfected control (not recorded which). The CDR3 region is CASSVGGDTQYF. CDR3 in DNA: TGTGCCAGCAGCGTAGGTGGAGATACGCAGTATTTT.